This T cell receptor (beta chain) was found in a study of T cell responses to AZD1222 COVID-19 vaccine. Overall study context: Pooling of second doses given at about 4 or about 12 weeks was done.

To note about this clone: Antigen specificity is unknown. A read error may produce the germline difference seen at one junction end.

Produced via immunoSEQ multiplex PCR; TCRdb's table is partial and in-frame only. The repertoire holds approximately 100,000 clones, with approximately 90% as singletons. Study observations and caveats: Sampled repertoires all dated from after the peak T cell response. Nearly half of spike-specific TCRs reportedly target variant regions that are unmutated in the B.1.351 and B.1.1.7 variants.

This CDR3 spans 17 amino acids. CDR1 SNHLY and CDR2 FYNNEI come from the germline V gene. This sequence joins TRBV2 and TRBJ1-6; the match to TRBD1 covers 7 bases. The sample here was peripheral blood, taken on day 0 of AZD1222 vaccination. This TCR derives from an adult in good health. The CDR3 loop reads CASSGQGGDSHNSPLHF. The CDR3 region has the DNA TGTGCCAGCAGTGGACAGGGAGGAGACTCCCATAATTCACCCCTCCACTTT.